This TCR beta chain was identified in a study of T cell repertoires in cytomegalovirus infection. Across the study: From public TCR beta signatures came an indication of both CMV infection and matching HLA type. Notes on the study in general: Cumulative frequency (of public TCR beta family members) identified carriers of CMV plus the relevant HLA. Dominant in the ex vivo response were TCR beta clonotypes restricted by HLA-C and specific for CMV.

TCRdb re-called the reads with MiXCR, one entry per CDR3 protein. The table records approximately 500,000 distinct CDR3 sequences, approximately 11% of them present only once. This CDR3 comprises 14 residues. Trimming removed 8 bases from V and 4 bases from J, with 19 bases in between. The germline V gene encodes CDR1 SQVTM and CDR2 ANQGSEA. Comments on this clonotype: Its antigen is not identified.

The chain uses TRBV29-1 and TRBJ2-3, with D possibly matching TRBD2 (5 bases). This sequence was found in a human donor in good health (CMV status not recorded). Some clones in this sample may be carry-over from other donors' samples. What was sequenced was PBMCs. CDR3 sequence reads: CSLQRVLAPDTQYF. The CDR3 coding sequence is TGCAGCCTCCAAAGGGTGCTAGCTCCAGATACGCAGTATTTT.